This TCR beta chain was recorded in a study of cytomegalovirus exposure and HLA in healthy donors. The CDR3 contains 14 residues. V lost 6 bases and J lost 0, with 12 bases in between. The germline V gene has CDR1 SQVTM and CDR2 ANQGSEA. Researchers ran the PCR with 60 Vbeta and 13 Jbeta primers. Measured with immunoSEQ multiplex PCR; TCRdb has only the in-frame clones, and not every one. This sample has roughly 100,000 clones, with 65% to 85% found just once. The sequencing sample was made of PBMCs. The sequence came from an older woman in good health and CMV-seropositive. V gene TRBV29-1 combines with J gene TRBJ2-1; D is possibly TRBD1 (5 bases). CDR3 residues: CSVGTGSSYNEQFF. The CDR3 coding sequence is TGCAGCGTCGGTACAGGTAGCTCCTACAATGAGCAGTTCTTC.